The rows below give T cell receptor beta chains drawn from one sample of a study of CD8+CD57+ T cells in acquired aplastic anemia. From the reads, TCRdb called clonotypes with MiXCR, one entry per CDR3 protein. The table lists under 500,000 distinct CDR3 sequences, approximately 32% of them singletons. The sequenced sample consisted of sorted CD4+, CD8+, or CD8+CD57+ T cells (not recorded which) from PBMCs. The receptors here all came from a human donor with aplastic anemia. Both conserved end residues are part of each CDR3. Fields, in order: clone size, D gene, V gene, J gene, CDR3 protein, CDR3 DNA. A D gene is named only where the DNA matches it firmly. The size field is filled for only some rows; it gives once, few, many or a size class.

.	.	TRBV29-1	TRBJ1-2	CSVFTQGNYGYTF	TGCAGCGTATTTACACAGGGTAACTATGGCTACACCTTC
few	.	TRBV15	TRBJ1-5	CATSRDYGNQPQHF	TGTGCCACCAGCAGAGATTATGGCAATCAGCCCCAGCATTTT
.	.	TRBV5-1	TRBJ2-7	CASSLGGGEGSYEQYF	TGCGCCAGCAGCTTGGGTGGTGGGGAAGGATCCTACGAGCAGTACTTC
.	.	TRBV7-9	TRBJ1-3	CASSQDWGGGNTIYF	TGTGCCAGCAGCCAAGATTGGGGTGGTGGAAACACCATATATTTT
many	.	TRBV14	TRBJ2-1	CASSQVDEQFF	TGTGCCAGCAGCCAAGTAGATGAGCAGTTCTTC
.	.	TRBV27	TRBJ1-6	CASSLYVGLKANSPLHF	TGTGCCAGCAGTTTATATGTAGGGCTAAAAGCAAATTCACCCCTCCACTTT
few	.	TRBV10-1	TRBJ2-2	CASRSQANTGELFF	TGCGCCAGTAGATCACAGGCGAACACCGGGGAGCTGTTTTTT
many	.	TRBV5-1	TRBJ2-2	CASSITGTELFF	TGCGCCAGCAGCATAACAGGGACGGAGCTGTTTTTT
.	.	TRBV27	TRBJ1-2	CASSSRLNYGYTF	TGTGCCAGCAGTTCGCGGCTTAACTATGGCTACACCTTC
many	.	TRBV27	TRBJ1-6	CASSLPYSPLHF	TGTGCCAGCAGTTTACCCTATTCACCCCTCCACTTT
.	.	TRBV29-1	TRBJ2-3	CSVEGGTSTDTQYF	TGCAGCGTTGAGGGCGGAACTAGCACAGATACGCAGTATTTT